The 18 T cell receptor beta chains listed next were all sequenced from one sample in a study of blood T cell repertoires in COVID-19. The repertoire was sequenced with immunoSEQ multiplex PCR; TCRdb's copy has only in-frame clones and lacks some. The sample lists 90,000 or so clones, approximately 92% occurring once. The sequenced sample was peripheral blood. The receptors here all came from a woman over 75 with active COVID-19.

The CDR3 loop is CASSYTQGAGNQPQHF. For the CDR3, the DNA is TGTGCCAGCAGTTACACACAGGGGGCTGGCAATCAGCCCCAGCATTTT. The chain has TRBV6-6 and TRBJ1-5, with TRBD1 matching 9 bases. The CDR3 totals 16 residues. The germline V gene encodes CDR1 MNHNY and CDR2 SVGAGI (reference sequence). With V trimmed by 2 bases and J by 2 bases, 4 bases remained unmatched.

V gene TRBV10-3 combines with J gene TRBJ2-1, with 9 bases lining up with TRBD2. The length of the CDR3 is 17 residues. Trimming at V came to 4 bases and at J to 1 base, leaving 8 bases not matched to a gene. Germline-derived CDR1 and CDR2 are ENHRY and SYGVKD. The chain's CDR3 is CAISGATSGESYNEQFF. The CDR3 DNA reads TGTGCCATCAGTGGCGCGACTAGCGGAGAATCCTACAATGAGCAGTTCTTC.

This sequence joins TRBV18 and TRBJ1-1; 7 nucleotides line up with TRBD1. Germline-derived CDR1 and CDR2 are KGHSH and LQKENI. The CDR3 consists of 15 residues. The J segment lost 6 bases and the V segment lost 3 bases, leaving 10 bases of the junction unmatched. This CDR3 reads CASSPQTGQYAEAFF. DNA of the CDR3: TGTGCCAGCTCACCTCAGACAGGGCAGTATGCTGAAGCTTTCTTT.

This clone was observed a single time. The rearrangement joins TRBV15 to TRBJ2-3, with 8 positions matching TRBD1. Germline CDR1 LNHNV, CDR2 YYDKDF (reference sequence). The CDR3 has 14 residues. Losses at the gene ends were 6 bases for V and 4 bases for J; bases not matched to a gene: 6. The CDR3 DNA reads TGTGCCACCAGTCTTGGACAGGGATCAGATACGCAGTATTTT. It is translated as CATSLGQGSDTQYF.

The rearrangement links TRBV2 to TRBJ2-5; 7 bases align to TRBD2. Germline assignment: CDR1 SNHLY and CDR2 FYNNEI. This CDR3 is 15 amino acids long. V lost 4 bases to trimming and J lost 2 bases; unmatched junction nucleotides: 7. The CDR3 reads CASSVTSGIQETQYF. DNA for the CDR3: TGTGCCAGCAGTGTTACGAGCGGGATTCAAGAGACCCAGTACTTC.

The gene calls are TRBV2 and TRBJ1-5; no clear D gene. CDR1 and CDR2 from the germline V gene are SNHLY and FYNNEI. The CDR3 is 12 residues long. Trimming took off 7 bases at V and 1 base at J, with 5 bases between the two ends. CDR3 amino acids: CASMGSNQPQHF. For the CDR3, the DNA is TGTGCCAGCATGGGCAGCAATCAGCCCCAGCATTTT.

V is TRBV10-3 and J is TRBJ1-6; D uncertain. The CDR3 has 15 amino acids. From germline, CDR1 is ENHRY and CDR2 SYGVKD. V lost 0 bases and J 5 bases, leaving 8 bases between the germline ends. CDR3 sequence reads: CAISESRQHNSPLHF. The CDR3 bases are TGTGCCATCAGTGAGTCGCGGCAGCATAATTCACCCCTCCACTTT.

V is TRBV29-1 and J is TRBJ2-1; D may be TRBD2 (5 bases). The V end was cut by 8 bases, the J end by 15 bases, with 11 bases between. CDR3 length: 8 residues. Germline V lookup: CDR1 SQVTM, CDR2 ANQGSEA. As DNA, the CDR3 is TGCAGCACCCGAGGAGGGTTCTTC. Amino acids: CSTRGGFF.

CDR3 in DNA: TGCGCCAGCAGCTACGCCGTAGCGGCTAGCACAGATACGCAGTATTTT. This codes for CASSYAVAASTDTQYF. The chain uses TRBV5-1 and TRBJ2-3, with TRBD2 as a possible D gene (6 bases). The CDR3 sequence is 16 residues long. With 3 bases removed from V and 0 bases from J, the gap between germline ends came to 14 bases. Germline V gene lookup returns CDR1 SGHRS and CDR2 YFSETQ.

The CDR3 nucleotides are TGTGCCAGCAGCCCAGACAGACACACTGAAGCTTTCTTT. It specifies CASSPDRHTEAFF. The chain couples TRBV5-4 to TRBJ1-1; possibly TRBD1 for D (5 bases). This CDR3 has 13 amino acids. In germline, CDR1 is SGHNT, CDR2 YYREEE (reference sequence). The V and J ends lost 4 bases and 3 bases respectively, with 10 bases between them.

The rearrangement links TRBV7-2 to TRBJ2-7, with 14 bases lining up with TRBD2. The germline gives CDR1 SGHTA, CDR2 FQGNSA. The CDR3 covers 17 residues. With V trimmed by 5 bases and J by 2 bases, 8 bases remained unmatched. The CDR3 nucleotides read TGTGCCAGCAGCAACGGACTAGCGGGAGGAATCCCCTACGAGCAGTACTTC. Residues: CASSNGLAGGIPYEQYF.

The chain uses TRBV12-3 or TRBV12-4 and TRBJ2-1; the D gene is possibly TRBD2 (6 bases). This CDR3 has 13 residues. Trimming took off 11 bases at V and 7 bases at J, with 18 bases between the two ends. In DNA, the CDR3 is TGTGCCGGCAACAAGGGACTCAATAATGAGCAGTTCTTC. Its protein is CAGNKGLNNEQFF.

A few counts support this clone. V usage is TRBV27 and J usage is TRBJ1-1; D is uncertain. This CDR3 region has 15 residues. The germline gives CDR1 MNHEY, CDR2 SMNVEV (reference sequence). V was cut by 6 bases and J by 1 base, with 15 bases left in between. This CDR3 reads CASRLLGGGNTEAFF. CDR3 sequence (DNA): TGTGCCAGCAGACTACTTGGTGGAGGGAACACTGAAGCTTTCTTT.

CDR3 in amino acids: CASSSGTSGLEQYF. DNA of the CDR3: TGTGCCAGCAGTTCTGGGACTAGCGGGCTCGAGCAGTACTTC. This chain connects TRBV27 to TRBJ2-7; 12 bases map to TRBD2. The germline V gene has CDR1 MNHEY and CDR2 SMNVEV (reference sequence). The V segment lost 4 bases and the J segment 6 bases; nucleotides outside the gene matches: 4. CDR3 length: 14 residues.

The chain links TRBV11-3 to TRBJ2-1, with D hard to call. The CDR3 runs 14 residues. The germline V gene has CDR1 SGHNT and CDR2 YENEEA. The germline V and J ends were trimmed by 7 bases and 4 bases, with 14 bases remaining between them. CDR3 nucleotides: TGTGCCAGCAACCCAGTCCGTCTTTACAATGAGCAGTTCTTC. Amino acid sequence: CASNPVRLYNEQFF.

The CDR3 protein is CASDRLELYEQYF. The CDR3 DNA is TGTGCCAGCGATAGACTAGAATTATACGAGCAGTACTTC. The rearrangement joins TRBV21-1 to TRBJ2-7; the D segment call TRBD2 is taken from the table without a DNA check. TRBV21-1 is assigned pseudogene status. The CDR3 has 13 residues.

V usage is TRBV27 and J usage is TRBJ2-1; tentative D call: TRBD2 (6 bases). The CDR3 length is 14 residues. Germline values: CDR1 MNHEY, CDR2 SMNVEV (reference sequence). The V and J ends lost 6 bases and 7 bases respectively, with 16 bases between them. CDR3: CASSFFGSRNEQFF. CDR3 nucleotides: TGTGCCAGCAGCTTCTTCGGGAGTCGGAATGAGCAGTTCTTC.

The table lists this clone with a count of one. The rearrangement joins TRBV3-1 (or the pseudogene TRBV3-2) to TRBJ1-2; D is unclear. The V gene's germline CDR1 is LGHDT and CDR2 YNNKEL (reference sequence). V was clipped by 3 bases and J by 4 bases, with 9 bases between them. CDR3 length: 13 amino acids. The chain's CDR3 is CASSQPGLYGYTF. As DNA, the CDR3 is TGTGCCAGCAGCCAGCCCGGACTCTATGGCTACACCTTC.